The source of this TCR beta chain is a study of blood T cell repertoires in COVID-19. Across the study: Material from acute and convalescent COVID-19 was sourced from the United States, Italy and Spain. Sources were T cells, B-cell-depleted T cells, or PBMCs; the material itself was cDNA or gDNA.

The CDR3 loop spans 15 amino acids. Deletions cut 9 bases from V and 3 bases from J, with 21 bases between. CDR1 is LNHDA and CDR2 is SQIVND in the germline V gene (reference sequence). Participants came from about two dozen US areas, aged roughly 18 to 100 years. Recovery among Cohort 3 donors was established by two negative PCRs, clearance, or symptom resolution. Profiled with immunoSEQ multiplex PCR; TCRdb holds only in-frame clones, not every one. This sample has approximately 200,000 clones, with roughly 87% found just once. The sequence came from a man aged 25-45 years who had recovered from COVID-19. Sequencing was performed on PBMCs or T cells enriched from blood (not recorded which). The chain employs TRBV19 and TRBJ2-7, with D maybe TRBD2 (5 bases). The CDR3 DNA reads as TGTGCCAGCTCCGACCGGGGTAGTTGGGTCTACGAGCAGTACTTC. As protein: CASSDRGSWVYEQYF.